The 21 T cell receptor beta chains presented below share a single source sample, sequenced in a study of blood T cell repertoires in COVID-19. Clones were read by immunoSEQ multiplex PCR, and TCRdb kept only the in-frame ones, dropping some. The repertoire consists of around 300,000 clones, with over 80% occurring once and the leading ten covering less than 5.5%. Sequencing used PBMCs or T cells enriched from blood (not recorded which). These receptors all stem from a man aged 25-40 years who had recovered from COVID-19.

The gene calls are TRBV9 and TRBJ1-3, with 8 bases fitting TRBD1. Trimming took 3 bases from V and 0 from J; bases not matched to a gene: 11. The CDR3 spans 18 residues. The germline V gene has CDR1 SGDLS and CDR2 YYNGEE. CDR3 loop: CASSARTGKMTSGNTIYF. CDR3 bases: TGTGCCAGCAGCGCTCGGACAGGGAAAATGACCTCTGGAAACACCATATATTTT.

The chain uses TRBV5-4 and TRBJ2-5; 10 nucleotides line up with TRBD2. V was pared by 3 bases and J by 5 bases, with 13 bases of the junction left unmatched. The CDR3 consists of 17 residues. Germline assignment: CDR1 SGHNT and CDR2 YYREEE (reference sequence). CDR3 nucleotides: TGTGCCAGCAGCTCTTTAGCGGGGGGATCGGGAGAGGAGACCCAGTACTTC. The encoded protein is CASSSLAGGSGEETQYF.

The chain links TRBV29-1 to TRBJ1-1, with D maybe TRBD1 (5 bases). This CDR3 has 12 residues. Trimming pared 4 bases from V and 1 base from J, leaving 7 bases between. Looked up from germline, CDR1 is SQVTM and CDR2 is ANQGSEA. The CDR3 DNA reads TGCAGCGTTGGACAGACGAACACTGAAGCTTTCTTT. This gives the protein CSVGQTNTEAFF.

The chain uses TRBV11-2 and TRBJ1-4; D is possibly TRBD1 (6 bases). CDR3 size: 16 residues. Per the germline V gene, CDR1 is SGHAT and CDR2 is FQNNGV. Between the trimmed V and J ends, which lost 1 base and 6 bases, there was a span of 15 bases. The CDR3 reads CASSLGFRGAYEKLFF. The CDR3 nucleotides are TGTGCCAGCAGCTTAGGATTTCGGGGGGCTTATGAAAAACTGTTTTTT.

This chain joins TRBV28 and TRBJ1-3, with TRBD1 as a possible D gene (6 bases). The V end was cut by 5 bases, the J end by 1 base, with 12 bases between. From germline, CDR1 is MDHEN and CDR2 SYDVKM. This CDR3 is 15 amino acids long. CDR3 bases: TGTGCCAGCAGTCCGGGGCAGGGGTCTGGAAACACCATATATTTT. Its translation: CASSPGQGSGNTIYF.

The J gene is TRBJ1-2, the V gene TRBV10-2; D uncertain. V lost 0 bases to trimming and J lost 4 bases, with 12 bases between them. The CDR3 contains 15 residues. Germline V gene data show CDR1 as WSHSY and CDR2 as SAAADI. The CDR3 region is CASSESKGAGYGYTF. The CDR3 region has the DNA TGCGCCAGCAGTGAGTCGAAGGGCGCGGGCTATGGCTACACCTTC.

This clone was seen only a few times. This chain connects TRBV7-7 to TRBJ2-5; 8 positions match TRBD1. The CDR3 extends over 15 amino acids. V was clipped by 5 bases and J by 5 bases; unmatched bases: 10. The germline V gene encodes CDR1 SSHAT and CDR2 FNYEAQ (reference sequence). Here the CDR3 DNA reads TGTGCCAGCAGCGTAGACCGACAGGGGAGTGAGACCCAGTACTTC. Translating gives CASSVDRQGSETQYF.

V gene TRBV9 combines with J gene TRBJ2-6; D is perhaps TRBD2 (7 bases). CDR3 size: 18 residues. Germline CDR1 and CDR2: SGDLS and YYNGEE. V shed 0 bases and J shed 0 bases, with 13 bases lying between them. The CDR3 coding sequence is TGTGCCAGCAGCGTAGGGTCGGGGGGCTACTCTGGGGCCAACGTCCTGACTTTC. Its protein is CASSVGSGGYSGANVLTF.

The CDR3 loop is CASSLGRGFYEQYF. DNA for the CDR3: TGTGCCAGTAGTTTGGGCCGAGGGTTCTACGAGCAGTACTTC. The J gene is TRBJ2-7, the V gene TRBV19; a weak D match, TRBD2 (5 bases). Trimming shortened V by 5 bases and J by 3 bases, and 14 bases separated the two germline ends. CDR1 LNHDA and CDR2 SQIVND come from the germline V gene (reference sequence). The CDR3 spans 14 residues.

The chain has TRBV5-4 and TRBJ2-1; D unclear. Trimming cost V 4 bases and J 6 bases, with 20 bases left between them. In germline, CDR1 is SGHNT, CDR2 YYREEE (reference sequence). This CDR3 has 16 residues. The CDR3 spells CASSRDLGMTGNEQFF. The CDR3 DNA reads TGTGCCAGCAGCCGAGATCTTGGAATGACGGGCAATGAGCAGTTCTTC.

This chain links TRBV30 with TRBJ1-1; perhaps TRBD1 as D (5 bases). The CDR3 covers 14 residues. Germline V lookup: CDR1 GTSNPN, CDR2 SVGIG (reference sequence). V lost 5 bases to trimming and J lost 3 bases, with 16 bases between them. CDR3 in amino acids: CAWGVHRNDTEAFF. The CDR3 bases are TGTGCCTGGGGCGTTCACAGGAATGACACTGAAGCTTTCTTT.

V and J are TRBV18 and TRBJ1-3, with a weak D call TRBD1 (6 bases). Per the germline V gene, CDR1 is KGHSH and CDR2 is LQKENI. The V end lost 1 base, the J end lost 4 bases, and 8 bases lay between the germline ends. The CDR3 loop spans 14 amino acids. This chain's CDR3 is CASSPLDRGNTIYF. CDR3 DNA: TGTGCCAGCTCACCACTGGACAGAGGAAACACCATATATTTT. Filled out from reference TRBV18 and TRBJ1-3, the complete variable domain reads NAGVMQNPRHLVRRRGQEARLRCSPMKGHSHVYWYRQLPEEGLKFMVYLQKENIIDESGMPKERFSAEFPKEGPSILRIQQVVRGDSAAYFCASSPLDRGNTIYFGEGSWLTVV.

This clone was recorded once. The V and J genes are TRBV9 and TRBJ1-1, with 9 bases aligning to TRBD1. Germline assignment: CDR1 SGDLS and CDR2 YYNGEE. The CDR3 loop spans 14 amino acids. The trim removed 3 bases at V and 6 bases at J, leaving 6 bases unmatched. The CDR3 spells CASSEGTGFAEAFF. CDR3 sequence (DNA): TGTGCCAGCAGCGAAGGGACAGGGTTCGCTGAAGCTTTCTTT. Together with reference TRBV9 and TRBJ1-1, the CDR3 gives the full variable domain: DSGVTQTPKHLITATGQRVTLRCSPRSGDLSVYWYQQSLDQGLQFLIQYYNGEERAKGNILERFSAQQFPDLHSELNLSSLELGDSALYFCASSEGTGFAEAFFGQGTRLTVV.

The chain has TRBV2 and TRBJ2-3; 7 bases align to TRBD2. J lost 4 bases, V lost 8 bases, and 18 bases had no gene match. There are 17 residues in the CDR3. The germline gives CDR1 SNHLY, CDR2 FYNNEI. The CDR3, as DNA: TGTGCCAGCCGTCGACAGCCGGGACTATATCAAGCAGATACGCAGTATTTT. Translation: CASRRQPGLYQADTQYF.

The chain uses TRBV2 and TRBJ2-1, with 7 bases aligning to TRBD1. In germline, CDR1 is SNHLY, CDR2 FYNNEI. J was trimmed by 5 bases and V by 8 bases; bases with no gene match: 9. The CDR3 is 14 amino acids. CDR3 nucleotides: TGTGCCAGCGAGGACAGGACCTGGGACAATGAGCAGTTCTTC. Protein: CASEDRTWDNEQFF.

The V and J genes are TRBV5-4 and TRBJ1-6, with unresolved D. The CDR3 sequence is 12 residues long. Trimming took off 3 bases at V and 14 bases at J, with 12 bases between the two ends. CDR1 SGHNT and CDR2 YYREEE come from the germline V gene (reference sequence). The CDR3 DNA follows: TGTGCCAGCAGCTCCCCGTTGCGGGCCCTCCACTTT. As protein: CASSSPLRALHF.

J is TRBJ2-1 and V is TRBV7-9; D is possibly TRBD2 (5 bases). Germline V lookup: CDR1 SEHNR, CDR2 FQNEAQ (reference sequence). V shed 3 bases and J shed 7 bases, with 13 bases lying between them. The CDR3 covers 14 residues. The CDR3 region has the DNA TGTGCCAGCAGCTTGACACAACCGGGGAATGAGCAGTTCTTC. It codes for CASSLTQPGNEQFF.

This sequence joins TRBV15 and TRBJ2-1; 8 nucleotides match TRBD2. The CDR3 consists of 20 residues. The germline V gene has CDR1 LNHNV and CDR2 YYDKDF (reference sequence). The trim removed 1 base at V and 0 bases at J, leaving 14 bases unmatched. This CDR3 is CATSRGLGGGLSSSYNEQFF. The CDR3 DNA follows: TGTGCCACCAGCAGAGGACTCGGGGGGGGTCTATCAAGCTCCTACAATGAGCAGTTCTTC. The variable domain in full, completed from reference TRBV15 and TRBJ2-1, reads DAMVIQNPRYQVTQFGKPVTLSCSQTLNHNVMYWYQQKSSQAPKLLFHYYDKDFNNEADTPDNFQSRRPNTSFCFLDIRSPGLGDTAMYLCATSRGLGGGLSSSYNEQFFGPGTRLTVL.

This rearrangement joins TRBV20-1 to TRBJ2-1, with D hard to call. CDR3 length: 12 residues. Germline assignment: CDR1 DFQATT and CDR2 SNEGSKA (reference sequence). Trimming removed 3 bases at V and 4 bases at J, with 7 bases between. CDR3 sequence reads: CSASDSYNEQFF. In nucleotides, the CDR3 is TGCAGTGCTAGTGACTCGTACAATGAGCAGTTCTTC.

A word on this clone: Within the sample, other DNA sequences also encode this same CDR3. The J gene is TRBJ1-1, the V gene TRBV18; weak D call: TRBD1 (6 bases). The CDR3 totals 13 residues. Germline V gene sequence: CDR1 KGHSH, CDR2 LQKENI. Trimming left V 3 bases short and J 1 base short, with 6 bases between. Written as DNA, the CDR3 is TGTGCCAGCTCACCGGGACAGAACACTGAAGCTTTCTTT. Translation gives CASSPGQNTEAFF.

The rearrangement joins TRBV5-5 to TRBJ1-1; 8 positions match TRBD1. This CDR3 comprises 15 residues. The germline V gene encodes CDR1 SGHKS and CDR2 YYEKEE (reference sequence). Trimming took 2 bases from V and 4 from J; bases not matched to a gene: 7. The CDR3 nucleotides read TGTGCCAGCAGCTTATGGACAGGGAGCGGCACTGAAGCTTTCTTT. It encodes CASSLWTGSGTEAFF.